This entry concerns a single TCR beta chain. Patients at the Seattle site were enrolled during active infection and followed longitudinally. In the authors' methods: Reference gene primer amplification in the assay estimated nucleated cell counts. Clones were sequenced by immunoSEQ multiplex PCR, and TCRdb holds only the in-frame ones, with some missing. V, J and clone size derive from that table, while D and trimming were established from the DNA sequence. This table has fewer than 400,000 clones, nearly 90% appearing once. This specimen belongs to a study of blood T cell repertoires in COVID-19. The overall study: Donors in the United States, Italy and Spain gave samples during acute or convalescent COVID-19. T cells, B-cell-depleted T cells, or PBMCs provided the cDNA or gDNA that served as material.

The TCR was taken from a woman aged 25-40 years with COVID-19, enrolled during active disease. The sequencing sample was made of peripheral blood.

CDR3 protein: CASSFAGSEPYGYTF. CDR3 coding DNA: TGCGCCAGCAGCTTCGCGGGCTCCGAGCCATATGGCTACACCTTC. The chain links TRBV5-1 to TRBJ1-2; D not resolved. Trimming stripped 2 bases from V and 5 bases from J, with 16 bases between. There are 15 residues in the CDR3. CDR1 and CDR2 from the germline V gene are SGHRS and YFSETQ.